The 18 T cell receptor beta chains in this list originate from one sample, sequenced in a study of T cell changes during pregnancy in multiple sclerosis (dated by TCRdb to between 2018 and 2021). To prepare the library, the immunoSEQ multiplex PCR assay was applied. TCRdb stores this immuneACCESS table with in-frame sequences only. Part of the clones is absent; in the studies checked, under half of the shortfall reflects unresolved V genes, and no reason is known for the rest. A total of 90,000 to 120,000 clones appear in this sample, 85% to 95% of them only once. The top ten clones comprise about 0.78% of the sample. The material was peripheral blood, obtained in the third trimester of pregnancy. The receptors originated from a female donor in good health, enrolled as a control in a pregnancy study.

This clone appeared a single time. The rearrangement joins TRBV9 to TRBJ2-5; possibly TRBD2 for D (5 bases). The CDR3 length is 15 residues. The V and J ends lost 4 bases and 5 bases respectively, with 18 bases between them. Per the germline V gene, CDR1 is SGDLS and CDR2 is YYNGEE. The CDR3 sequence: CASSPARTWGETQYF. As DNA, the CDR3 is TGTGCCAGCAGCCCAGCCCGGACTTGGGGTGAGACCCAGTACTTC.

This chain links TRBV27 with TRBJ2-5; TRBD2 is a possible D gene (6 bases). The CDR3 is 13 residues long. V lost 6 bases to trimming and J lost 5 bases, with 13 bases between them. CDR1 and CDR2 (germline): MNHEY, SMNVEV (reference sequence). CDR3 amino acids: CASRGPGSETQYF. The CDR3 DNA follows: TGTGCCAGCAGGGGGCCCGGGAGTGAGACCCAGTACTTC.

The chain has TRBV16 and TRBJ1-4; tentative D call: TRBD1 (6 bases). The V end lost 2 bases, the J end lost 5 bases, and 12 bases lay between the germline ends. CDR1 and CDR2 (germline): KGHSY, FQNENV. The CDR3 extends over 15 amino acids. CDR3 sequence: CASSQNAGVNEKLFF. The CDR3, as DNA: TGTGCCAGCAGCCAAAATGCAGGGGTAAATGAAAAACTGTTTTTT.

Regarding this clone: An end of the junction does not agree with germline; a read error may underlie this. The chain uses TRBV9 and TRBJ1-5; a possible D gene is TRBD1 (6 bases). The length of the CDR3 is 14 residues. Germline V CDR1 and CDR2: SGDLS, YYNGEE. CDR3 DNA: TGTGCCAGCAGCGGAGGACAGACCAATCAACCCCAGCATTTT. As protein: CASSGGQTNQPQHF.

J is TRBJ1-1 and V is TRBV6-6, with TRBD1 matching 8 bases. The CDR3 length is 15 residues. V shed 6 bases and J 1 base; nucleotides not matched to a gene: 7. Germline V gene sequence: CDR1 MNHNY, CDR2 SVGAGI (reference sequence). CDR3 DNA sequence: TGTGCCAGCAGCCCCGGGACAGGTTGGAACACTGAAGCTTTCTTT. Protein sequence: CASSPGTGWNTEAFF.

The CDR3 DNA reads TGTGCCTGGAGCGGTAGAGATTATGGCTACACCTTC. This codes for CAWSGRDYGYTF. The chain recombines TRBV30 with TRBJ1-2, with D uncertain. This CDR3 region has 12 residues. V was clipped by 3 bases and J by 5 bases, with 10 bases between them. Germline CDR1 reads GTSNPN; CDR2 reads SVGIG (reference sequence).

The chain employs TRBV30 and TRBJ2-7; the D gene is possibly TRBD1 (5 bases). Per the germline V gene, CDR1 is GTSNPN and CDR2 is SVGIG (reference sequence). CDR3 length: 13 residues. V was shortened by 4 bases and J by 4 bases, with 14 bases between the two germline ends. The CDR3 sequence is CAWTAGPRYEQYF. The CDR3 coding sequence is TGTGCCTGGACGGCAGGGCCTAGGTACGAGCAGTACTTC.

This clone was observed a few times. This rearrangement joins TRBV10-3 to TRBJ1-2, with D maybe TRBD1 (6 bases). V was shortened by 6 bases and J by 8 bases, with 13 bases between the two germline ends. Germline V gene data show CDR1 as ENHRY and CDR2 as SYGVKD. The CDR3 length is 12 residues. CDR3 region: CAISSQGQGYTF. The CDR3 region has the DNA TGTGCCATCAGCTCCCAGGGGCAGGGCTACACCTTC.

The chain carries TRBV10-1 and TRBJ2-2, with TRBD2 identical over 9 bases. The CDR3 length is 14 residues. Germline V lookup: CDR1 WNHNN, CDR2 SYGVQD (reference sequence). V trimming: 10 bases; J trimming: 5 bases; junction bases outside the gene matches: 8. CDR3 DNA: TGCGCCATACGGCGGGGGGGGCATACCGGGGAGCTGTTTTTT. Protein sequence: CAIRRGGHTGELFF.

The chain links TRBV5-4 to TRBJ2-1; 7 nucleotides agree with TRBD2. V lost 2 bases and J lost 0; bases outside the gene matches: 2. CDR3 length: 15 amino acids. CDR1 and CDR2 from the germline V gene are SGHNT and YYREEE (reference sequence). The chain's CDR3 is CASSLGGGSYNEQFF. Written as DNA, the CDR3 is TGTGCCAGCAGCTTAGGCGGGGGCTCCTACAATGAGCAGTTCTTC.

The V gene is TRBV4-2, the J gene TRBJ2-1, with 7 bases that match TRBD1. Trimming cost V 0 bases and J 4 bases; bases outside gene matches: 6. The CDR3 consists of 16 residues. Germline V lookup: CDR1 LGHNA, CDR2 YNFKEQ. The CDR3 nucleotides read TGTGCCAGCAGCCAAGATAGGCAGGGGGTGTACAATGAGCAGTTCTTC. It translates to CASSQDRQGVYNEQFF.

This clone was counted a single time. The genes are TRBV7-6 and TRBJ2-5; 9 positions agree with TRBD1. Germline V CDR1 and CDR2: SGHVS, FNYEAQ. This CDR3 region has 14 residues. V shed 3 bases and J 6 bases; nucleotides not matched to a gene: 5. This chain's CDR3 is CASSFTGGRQTQYF. CDR3 sequence (DNA): TGTGCCAGCAGCTTCACAGGGGGCAGACAGACCCAGTACTTC.

The chain carries TRBV27 and TRBJ2-7; 7 nucleotides match TRBD1. The CDR3 covers 14 residues. Germline lookup yields CDR1 MNHEY and CDR2 SMNVEV (reference sequence). Germline trimming cut 5 bases from V and 4 bases from J; bases unmatched to any gene: 8. The CDR3 DNA reads TGTGCCAGCAGTGACAGGGAGCCGATTTACGAGCAGTACTTC. Its translation: CASSDREPIYEQYF.

The gene calls are TRBV14 and TRBJ1-2; the D gene is possibly TRBD1 (5 bases). V lost 1 base and J 2 bases, leaving 14 bases between the germline ends. The CDR3 length is 16 residues. The V gene's germline CDR1 is SGHDN and CDR2 FVKESK. CDR3 sequence: CASSQGFTGANYGYTF. CDR3 coding DNA: TGTGCCAGCAGCCAAGGGTTTACAGGAGCGAACTATGGCTACACCTTC. The full variable domain, completed using reference TRBV14 and TRBJ1-2, is EAGVTQFPSHSVIEKGQTVTLRCDPISGHDNLYWYRRVMGKEIKFLLHFVKESKQDESGMPNNRFLAERTGGTYSTLKVQPAELEDSGVYFCASSQGFTGANYGYTFGSGTRLTVV.

This chain uses TRBV6-6 with TRBJ2-1; D call uncertain. V gave up 4 bases and J gave up 9 bases, with 4 bases separating them. This CDR3 is 10 amino acids long. Germline CDR1 and CDR2: MNHNY and SVGAGI (reference sequence). CDR3 DNA sequence: TGTGCCAGCAGTTCATCTGAGCAGTTCTTC. Translating gives CASSSSEQFF.

The chain carries TRBV15 and TRBJ2-3; the D is unclear. CDR3 length: 12 amino acids. V shed 0 bases and J shed 6 bases, with 4 bases lying between them. Germline CDR1 and CDR2: LNHNV and YYDKDF (reference sequence). CDR3 nucleotide sequence: TGTGCCACCAGCAGAGATGCGGATACGCAGTATTTT. Protein sequence: CATSRDADTQYF.

The chain employs TRBV28 and TRBJ2-7; a weak D match, TRBD1 (6 bases). This CDR3 region has 14 residues. Trimming cost V 6 bases and J 2 bases, with 14 bases left between them. Germline CDR1 MDHEN, CDR2 SYDVKM. In nucleotides, the CDR3 is TGTGCCAGCAGACGATTGACAGGCCCCTACGAGCAGTACTTC. Translating gives CASRRLTGPYEQYF.

This chain joins TRBV4-3 and TRBJ1-4; 8 nucleotides line up with TRBD1. Trimming at V came to 2 bases and at J to 8 bases, leaving 7 bases not matched to a gene. Germline CDR1 and CDR2: LGHNA and YSLEER. CDR3 length: 15 amino acids. CDR3 residues: CASSQPDRGGEKLFF. CDR3 bases: TGCGCCAGCAGCCAACCAGACAGGGGTGGGGAAAAACTGTTTTTT.